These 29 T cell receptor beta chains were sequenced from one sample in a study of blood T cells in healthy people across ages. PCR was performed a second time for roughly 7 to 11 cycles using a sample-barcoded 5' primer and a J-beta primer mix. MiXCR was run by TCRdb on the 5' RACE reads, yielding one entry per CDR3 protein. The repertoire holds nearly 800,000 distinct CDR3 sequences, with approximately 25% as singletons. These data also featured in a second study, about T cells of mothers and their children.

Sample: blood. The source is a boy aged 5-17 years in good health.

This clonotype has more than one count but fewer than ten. The CDR3, as DNA: TGTGCCAGCAGCTGGGACGCCAACTATGGCTACACCTTC. Its translation is CASSWDANYGYTF. The J gene is TRBJ1-2, the V gene TRBV5-4; D possibly corresponds to TRBD1 (5 bases). From germline, CDR1 is SGHNT and CDR2 YYREEE (reference sequence). The CDR3 loop spans 13 amino acids. Trimming removed 3 bases from V and 2 bases from J, with 8 bases in between.

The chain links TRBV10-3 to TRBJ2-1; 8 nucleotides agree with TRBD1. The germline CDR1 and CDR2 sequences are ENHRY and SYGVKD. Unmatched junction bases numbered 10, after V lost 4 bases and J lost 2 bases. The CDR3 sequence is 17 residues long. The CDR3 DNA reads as TGTGCCATCAGTGGGGTCTGGACAGGGAAGACCTACAATGAGCAGTTCTTC. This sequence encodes CAISGVWTGKTYNEQFF.

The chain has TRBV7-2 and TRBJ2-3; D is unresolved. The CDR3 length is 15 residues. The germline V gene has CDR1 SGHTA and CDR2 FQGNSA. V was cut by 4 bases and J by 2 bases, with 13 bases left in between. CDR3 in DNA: TGTGCCAGCAGCTCCAGTCCCGGGTTCACAGATACGCAGTATTTT. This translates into CASSSSPGFTDTQYF.

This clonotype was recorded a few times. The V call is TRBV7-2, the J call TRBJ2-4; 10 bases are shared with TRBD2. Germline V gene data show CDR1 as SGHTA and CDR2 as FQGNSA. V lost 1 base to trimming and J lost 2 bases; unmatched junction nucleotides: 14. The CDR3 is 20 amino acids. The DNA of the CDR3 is TGTGCCAGCAGCTTAGTTACCAGCGAAGCGGGGGGGTTGACCAAAAACATTCAGTACTTC. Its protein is CASSLVTSEAGGLTKNIQYF.

This CDR3 is CSVLPSLAGDPYEQYF. For the CDR3, the DNA is TGCAGCGTCCTCCCCTCACTAGCGGGGGACCCCTACGAGCAGTACTTC. This chain connects TRBV29-1 to TRBJ2-7, with 11 bases aligning to TRBD2. Per the germline V gene, CDR1 is SQVTM and CDR2 is ANQGSEA. The length of the CDR3 is 16 residues. V shed 6 bases, J shed 2 bases, and the junction held 12 bases outside the gene matches.

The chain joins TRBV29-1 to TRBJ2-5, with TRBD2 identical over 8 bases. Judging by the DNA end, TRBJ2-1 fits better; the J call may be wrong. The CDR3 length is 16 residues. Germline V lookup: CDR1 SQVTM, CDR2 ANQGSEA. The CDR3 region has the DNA TGCAGCGTTGAAGATCAGCGGGAGCTCGGAGCTCATGAGCAGTTCTTC. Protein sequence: CSVEDQRELGAHEQFF.

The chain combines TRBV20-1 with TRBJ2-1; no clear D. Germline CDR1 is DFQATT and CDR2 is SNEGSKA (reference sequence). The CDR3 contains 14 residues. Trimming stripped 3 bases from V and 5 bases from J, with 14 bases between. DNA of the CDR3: TGCAGTGCTAGCCCCTGGCCAGCAGACAATGAGCAGTTCTTC. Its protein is CSASPWPADNEQFF.

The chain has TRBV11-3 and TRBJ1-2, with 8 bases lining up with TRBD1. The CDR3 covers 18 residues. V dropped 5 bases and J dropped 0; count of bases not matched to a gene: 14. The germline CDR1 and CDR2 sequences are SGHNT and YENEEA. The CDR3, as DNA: TGTGCCAGCAGCCTGAAACCGGACAGGGTCTCAGCTAACTATGGCTACACCTTC. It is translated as CASSLKPDRVSANYGYTF.

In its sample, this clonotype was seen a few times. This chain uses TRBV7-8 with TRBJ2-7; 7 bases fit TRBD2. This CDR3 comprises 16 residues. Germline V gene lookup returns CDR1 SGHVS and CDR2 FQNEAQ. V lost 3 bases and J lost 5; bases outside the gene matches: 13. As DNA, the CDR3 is TGTGCCAGCAGCTTCGGGGGAGGGCTGGGGTACGACGAGCAGTACTTC. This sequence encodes CASSFGGGLGYDEQYF.

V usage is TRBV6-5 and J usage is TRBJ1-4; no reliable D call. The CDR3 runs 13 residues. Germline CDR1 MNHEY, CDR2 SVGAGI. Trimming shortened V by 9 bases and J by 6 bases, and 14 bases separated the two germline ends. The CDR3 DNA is TGTGCCAGTACTCGGGGAAAAGATGAAAAACTGTTTTTT. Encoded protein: CASTRGKDEKLFF.

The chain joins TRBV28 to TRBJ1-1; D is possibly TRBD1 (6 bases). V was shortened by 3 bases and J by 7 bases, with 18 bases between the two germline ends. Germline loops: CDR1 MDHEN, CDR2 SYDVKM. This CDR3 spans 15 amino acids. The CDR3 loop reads CASSFRGQRGGEAFF. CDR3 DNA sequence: TGTGCCAGCAGTTTCCGAGGACAGAGGGGCGGTGAAGCTTTCTTT.

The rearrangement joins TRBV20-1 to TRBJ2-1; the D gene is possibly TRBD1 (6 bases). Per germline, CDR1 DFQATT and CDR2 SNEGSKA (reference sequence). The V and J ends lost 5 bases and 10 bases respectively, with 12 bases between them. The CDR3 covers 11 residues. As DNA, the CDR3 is TGCAGTGCTCGACAGGTTTCGGAGCAGTTCTTC. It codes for CSARQVSEQFF.

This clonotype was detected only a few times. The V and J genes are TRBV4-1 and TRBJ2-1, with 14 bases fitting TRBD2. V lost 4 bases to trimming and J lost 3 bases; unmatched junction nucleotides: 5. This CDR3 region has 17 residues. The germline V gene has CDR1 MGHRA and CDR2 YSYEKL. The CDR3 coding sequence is TGCGCCAGCAGCCGGGGGGGACTAGCGGGAGTCTACAATGAGCAGTTCTTC. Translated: CASSRGGLAGVYNEQFF.

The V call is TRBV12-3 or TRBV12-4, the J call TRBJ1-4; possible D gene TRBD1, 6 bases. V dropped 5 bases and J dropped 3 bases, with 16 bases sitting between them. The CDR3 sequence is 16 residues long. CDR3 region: CASSPTGGLANEKLFF. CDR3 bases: TGTGCCAGCAGTCCCACTGGGGGCTTGGCTAATGAAAAACTGTTTTTT.

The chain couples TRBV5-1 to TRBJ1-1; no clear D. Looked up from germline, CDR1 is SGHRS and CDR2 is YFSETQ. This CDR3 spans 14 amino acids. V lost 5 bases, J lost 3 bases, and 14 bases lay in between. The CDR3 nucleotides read TGCGCCAGCAGGCCTCATCAGCGGTACACTGAAGCTTTCTTT. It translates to CASRPHQRYTEAFF.

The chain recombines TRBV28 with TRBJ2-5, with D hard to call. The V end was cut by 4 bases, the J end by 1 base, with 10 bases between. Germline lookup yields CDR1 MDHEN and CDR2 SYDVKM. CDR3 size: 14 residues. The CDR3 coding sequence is TGTGCCAGCAGTTCGTCAGACATCCAAGAGACCCAGTACTTC. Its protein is CASSSSDIQETQYF.

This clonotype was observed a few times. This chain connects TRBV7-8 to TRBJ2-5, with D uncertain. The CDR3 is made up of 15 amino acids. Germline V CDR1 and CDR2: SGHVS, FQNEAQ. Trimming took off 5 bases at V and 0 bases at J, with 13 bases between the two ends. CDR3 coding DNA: TGTGCCAGCAGCCCCCCGGTCAGTAACCAAGAGACCCAGTACTTC. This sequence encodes CASSPPVSNQETQYF.

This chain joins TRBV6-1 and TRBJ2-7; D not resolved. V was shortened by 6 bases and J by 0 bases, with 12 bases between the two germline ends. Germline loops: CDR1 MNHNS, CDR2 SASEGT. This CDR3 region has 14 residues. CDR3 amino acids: CASREVLSSYEQYF. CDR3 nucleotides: TGTGCCAGCAGAGAGGTCCTGAGCTCCTACGAGCAGTACTTC.

The CDR3 is CATSGAAGDYNEQFF. CDR3 DNA sequence: TGTGCCACCAGTGGGGCGGCAGGGGACTACAATGAGCAGTTCTTC. This chain uses TRBV24-1 with TRBJ2-1; possible D gene TRBD1, 6 bases. CDR1 is KGHDR and CDR2 is SFDVKD in the germline V gene. V was clipped by 5 bases and J by 3 bases, with 13 bases between them. The CDR3 contains 15 residues.

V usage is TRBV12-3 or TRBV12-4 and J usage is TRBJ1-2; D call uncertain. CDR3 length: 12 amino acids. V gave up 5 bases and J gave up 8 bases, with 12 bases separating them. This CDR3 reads CASSQAREGYTF. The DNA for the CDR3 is TGTGCCAGCAGTCAAGCACGGGAGGGCTACACCTTC.

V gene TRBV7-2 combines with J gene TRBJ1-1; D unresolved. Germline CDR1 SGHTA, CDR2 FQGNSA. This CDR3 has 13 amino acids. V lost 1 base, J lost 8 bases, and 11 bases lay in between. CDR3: CASSLDSGREAFF. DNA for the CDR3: TGTGCCAGCAGCTTAGACTCCGGGCGGGAAGCTTTCTTT.

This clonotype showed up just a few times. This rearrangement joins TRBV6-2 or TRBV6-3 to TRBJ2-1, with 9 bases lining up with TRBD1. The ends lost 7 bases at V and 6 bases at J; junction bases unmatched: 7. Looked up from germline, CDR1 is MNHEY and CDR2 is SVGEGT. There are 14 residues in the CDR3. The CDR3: CASIGQGIFNEQFF. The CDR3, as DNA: TGTGCCAGCATTGGACAGGGGATATTCAATGAGCAGTTCTTC.

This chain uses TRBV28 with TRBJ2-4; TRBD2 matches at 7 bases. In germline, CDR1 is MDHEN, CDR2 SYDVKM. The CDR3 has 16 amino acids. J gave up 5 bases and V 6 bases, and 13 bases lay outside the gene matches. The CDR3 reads CASSPFRGDYQNIQYF. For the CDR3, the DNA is TGTGCCAGCAGCCCCTTTCGAGGGGACTATCAAAACATTCAGTACTTC.

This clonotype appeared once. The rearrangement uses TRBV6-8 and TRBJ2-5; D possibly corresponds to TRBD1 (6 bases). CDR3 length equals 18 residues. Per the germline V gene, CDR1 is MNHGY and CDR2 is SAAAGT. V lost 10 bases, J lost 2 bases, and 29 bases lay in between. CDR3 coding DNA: TGTGCCATATTCGACGAGAGACAGGAGAGGAAGGGGCAAGAGACCCAGTACTTC. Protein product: CAIFDERQERKGQETQYF.

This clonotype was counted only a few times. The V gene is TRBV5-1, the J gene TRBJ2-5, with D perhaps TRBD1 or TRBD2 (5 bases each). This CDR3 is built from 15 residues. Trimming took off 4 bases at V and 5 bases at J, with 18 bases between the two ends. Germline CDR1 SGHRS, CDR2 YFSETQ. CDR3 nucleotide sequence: TGCGCCAGCAGCAATGCAGGGATTAGGAGGGAGACCCAGTACTTC. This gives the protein CASSNAGIRRETQYF. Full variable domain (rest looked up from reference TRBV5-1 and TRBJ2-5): KAGVTQTPRYLIKTRGQQVTLSCSPISGHRSVSWYQQTPGQGLQFLFEYFSETQRNKGNFPGRFSGRQFSNSRSEMNVSTLELGDSALYLCASSNAGIRRETQYFGPGTRLLVL.

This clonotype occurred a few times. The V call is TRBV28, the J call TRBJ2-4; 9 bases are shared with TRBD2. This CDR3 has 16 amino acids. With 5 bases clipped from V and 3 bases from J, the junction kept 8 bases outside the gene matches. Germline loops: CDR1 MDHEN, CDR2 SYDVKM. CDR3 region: CASSPSLAGVKNIQYF. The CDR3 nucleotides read TGTGCCAGCAGTCCGTCCTTAGCGGGAGTCAAAAACATTCAGTACTTC.

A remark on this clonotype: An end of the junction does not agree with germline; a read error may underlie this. DNA for the CDR3: TGTGCCAGCAGCCCCAGGACTGGTGGGCCCAACGTCCTGACTTTC. Its protein is CASSPRTGGPNVLTF. The chain carries TRBV7-3 and TRBJ2-6; maybe TRBD2 (5 bases). The CDR3 has 15 amino acids. The germline V gene has CDR1 SGHTA and CDR2 FQGTGA.

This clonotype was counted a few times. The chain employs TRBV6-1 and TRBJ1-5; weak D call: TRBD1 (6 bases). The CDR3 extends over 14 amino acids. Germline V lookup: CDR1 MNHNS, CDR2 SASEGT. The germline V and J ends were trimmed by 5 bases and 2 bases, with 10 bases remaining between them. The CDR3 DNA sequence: TGTGCCAGCAGTAACAGGGTAGGCAATCAGCCCCAGCATTTT. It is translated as CASSNRVGNQPQHF.

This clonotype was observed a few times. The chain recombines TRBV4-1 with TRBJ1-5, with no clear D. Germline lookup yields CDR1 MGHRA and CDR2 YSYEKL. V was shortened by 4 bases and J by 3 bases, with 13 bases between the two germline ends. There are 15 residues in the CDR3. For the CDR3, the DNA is TGCGCCAGCAGCCCGGGCTCGGGGTTCAATCAGCCCCAGCATTTT. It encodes CASSPGSGFNQPQHF.